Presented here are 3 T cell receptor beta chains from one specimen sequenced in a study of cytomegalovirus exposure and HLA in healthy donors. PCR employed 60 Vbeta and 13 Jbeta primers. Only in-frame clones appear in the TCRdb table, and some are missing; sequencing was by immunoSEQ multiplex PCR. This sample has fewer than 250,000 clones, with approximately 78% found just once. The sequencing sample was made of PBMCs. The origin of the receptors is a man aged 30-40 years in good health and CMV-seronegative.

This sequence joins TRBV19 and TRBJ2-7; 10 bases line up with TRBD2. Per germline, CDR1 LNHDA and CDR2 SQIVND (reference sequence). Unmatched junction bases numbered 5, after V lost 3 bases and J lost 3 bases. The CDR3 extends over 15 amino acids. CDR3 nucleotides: TGTGCCAGTAGTATCGAAGCGGGGGGGGTCTACGAGCAGTACTTC. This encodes CASSIEAGGVYEQYF.

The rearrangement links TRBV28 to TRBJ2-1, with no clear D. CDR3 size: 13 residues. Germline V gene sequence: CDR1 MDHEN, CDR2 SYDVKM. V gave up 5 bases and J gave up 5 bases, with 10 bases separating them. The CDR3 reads CASSLTSDNEQFF. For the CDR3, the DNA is TGTGCCAGCAGTCTGACGAGCGACAATGAGCAGTTCTTC.

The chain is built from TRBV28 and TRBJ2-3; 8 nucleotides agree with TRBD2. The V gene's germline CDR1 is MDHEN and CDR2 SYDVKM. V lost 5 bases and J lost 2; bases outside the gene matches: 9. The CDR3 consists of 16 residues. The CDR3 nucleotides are TGTGCCAGCAGTCCGCAAGCGGGGGTACCCACAGATACGCAGTATTTT. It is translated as CASSPQAGVPTDTQYF.